A selection of T cell receptor beta chains follows, all from one sample in a study of human T cells and chemical hapten exposure. MiXCR, applied by TCRdb to the RACE reads, yields one record per CDR3 protein. The sample shows fewer than 150,000 distinct CDR3 sequences, about an eighth of them seen only once. This sample comprised whole blood, obtained in connection with sensitization to the hapten diphenylcyclopropenone (DPC). Receptor source: a woman between 50 and 59 years old with alopecia areata. Some clones in this sample may be carry-over from other donors' samples. CDR3s include the opening cysteine and the closing phenylalanine or tryptophan. A D gene is named only where the DNA matches it firmly. Clone size, where shown, is once, few, many, or a class for clones that have expanded.

D	V	J	size	CDR3	DNA
TRBD2	TRBV5-1	TRBJ2-3	.	CASSLVRLAEALSTDTQYF	TGCGCCAGCAGCTTGGTCAGGCTAGCGGAAGCATTAAGCACAGATACGCAGTATTTT
TRBD1	TRBV29-1	TRBJ2-2	few	CSVGQAPTGELFF	TGCAGCGTCGGACAGGCTCCCACCGGGGAGCTGTTTTTT
TRBD2	TRBV28	TRBJ2-5	few	CASSPRGELGQTQYF	TGTGCCAGCAGTCCCCGGGGGGAATTGGGCCAGACCCAGTACTTC
TRBD2	TRBV24-1	TRBJ2-1	few	CATSDSDPGLAGGRGEQFF	TGTGCCACCAGTGATTCGGATCCGGGACTAGCGGGAGGTCGGGGTGAGCAGTTCTTC
.	TRBV7-2	TRBJ2-5	.	CASSLAHLETQYF	TGTGCCAGCAGCTTAGCCCACTTAGAGACCCAGTACTTC
TRBD1	TRBV7-3	TRBJ1-6	many	CASSQTGTYNSPLHF	TGTGCCAGCAGCCAGACAGGGACCTATAATTCACCCCTCCACTTT
TRBD2	TRBV7-9	TRBJ2-3	.	CASSLRGSGTTDTQYF	TGTGCCAGCAGCTTAAGAGGTAGCGGGACCACAGATACGCAGTATTTT
.	TRBV30	TRBJ2-2	many	CAHRGGSWTGELFF	TGTGCCCACCGGGGTGGGAGCTGGACCGGGGAGCTGTTTTTT
.	TRBV7-9	TRBJ1-4	few	CASSTRGNEKLFF	TGTGCCAGCAGCACCAGGGGTAATGAAAAACTGTTTTTT
.	TRBV6-2/TRBV6-3	TRBJ2-4	.	CASSYGRGRNIQYF	TGTGCCAGCAGTTACGGCAGGGGAAGGAACATTCAGTACTTC
.	TRBV28	TRBJ1-6	many	CASSLSTAYNSPLHF	TGTGCCAGCAGTTTATCAACGGCCTATAATTCACCCCTCCACTTT
.	TRBV29-1	TRBJ2-5	few	CSISSGFQETQYF	TGCAGCATATCCTCGGGGTTCCAAGAGACCCAGTACTTC
.	TRBV4-2	TRBJ1-5	many	CASSQDLAGAQPQHF	TGTGCCAGCAGCCAAGATCTTGCAGGGGCTCAGCCCCAGCATTTT
.	TRBV11-2	TRBJ2-7	few	CASSSTPQRRYF	TGTGCCAGCAGCTCCACCCCCCAGCGGAGGTACTTC
TRBD2	TRBV11-2	TRBJ2-1	many	CASSLDRRTSGVNEQFF	TGTGCCAGCAGCTTAGATCGGCGGACTAGCGGGGTCAATGAGCAGTTCTTC
TRBD1	TRBV29-1	TRBJ2-7	.	CSVLRDRGSYEQYF	TGCAGCGTTCTCCGGGACAGGGGAAGCTACGAGCAGTACTTC
TRBD1	TRBV18	TRBJ2-5	few	CASSPDGQEETQYF	TGTGCCAGCTCACCTGACGGACAGGAGGAGACCCAGTACTTC
TRBD2	TRBV3-1	TRBJ2-6	.	CASSHPTSAISGANVLTF	TGTGCCAGCAGCCACCCTACTAGCGCCATCTCTGGGGCCAACGTCCTGACTTTC
TRBD1	TRBV5-4	TRBJ2-1	.	CASSPDPGNRGLDEQFF	TGTGCCAGCAGCCCCGACCCGGGGAACAGGGGGCTGGATGAGCAGTTCTTC
.	TRBV19	TRBJ2-1	.	CASSPLQRSYNEQFF	TGTGCCAGTAGTCCACTGCAGCGGTCCTACAATGAGCAGTTCTTC
TRBD2	TRBV6-2/TRBV6-3	TRBJ2-1	.	CASSFLSTSGINEQFF	TGTGCCAGCAGTTTTCTTTCGACTAGCGGGATTAATGAGCAGTTCTTC
.	TRBV28	TRBJ2-2	many	CASSLGLGYTGELFF	TGTGCCAGCAGCCTAGGGTTGGGGTACACCGGGGAGCTGTTTTTT
.	TRBV5-4	TRBJ2-1	.	CASSTPANSYNEQFF	TGTGCCAGCAGCACCCCAGCTAACTCCTACAATGAGCAGTTCTTC
.	TRBV3-1	TRBJ1-1	few	CASSRRARNTEAFF	TGTGCCAGCAGCCGACGGGCACGGAACACTGAAGCTTTCTTT
.	TRBV4-2	TRBJ1-3	many	CASSQEASNTIYF	TGTGCCAGCAGCCAAGAGGCGTCCAACACCATATATTTT
.	TRBV5-1	TRBJ2-3	many	CASSLGLARTDTQYF	TGCGCCAGCAGCTTGGGGCTAGCGCGCACAGATACGCAGTATTTT
.	TRBV27	TRBJ1-1	many	CASSTHISPAEAFF	TGTGCCAGCAGTACGCATATCTCCCCAGCTGAAGCTTTCTTT
TRBD1	TRBV25-1	TRBJ1-5	.	CASSEWGQGQPQHF	TGTGCCAGCAGTGAATGGGGACAGGGTCAGCCCCAGCATTTT
.	TRBV27	TRBJ2-5	.	CASSFQGGGQETQYF	TGTGCCAGCAGTTTCCAGGGGGGGGGTCAAGAGACCCAGTACTTC
.	TRBV7-9	TRBJ2-7	many	CASSRGPSYEQYF	TGTGCCAGCAGCCGCGGACCATCCTACGAGCAGTACTTC
TRBD1	TRBV7-2	TRBJ1-4	.	CASSKDRGPNEKLFF	TGTGCCAGCAGCAAAGACAGGGGGCCTAATGAAAAACTGTTTTTT
.	TRBV29-1	TRBJ2-7	.	CSSRGRVGLPKGEQYF	TGCAGCTCCCGGGGGCGAGTTGGACTACCGAAGGGTGAGCAGTACTTC
TRBD1	TRBV12-3/TRBV12-4	TRBJ1-1	few	CASSSGATGMNTEAFF	TGTGCCAGCAGTTCCGGGGCGACAGGGATGAACACTGAAGCTTTCTTT
.	TRBV7-2	TRBJ2-5	few	CASSFQDQETQYF	TGTGCCAGCAGCTTCCAGGACCAAGAGACCCAGTACTTC
.	TRBV10-2	TRBJ2-1	.	CASSPSNEQFF	TGCGCCAGCAGCCCTAGTAATGAGCAGTTCTTC
TRBD1	TRBV28	TRBJ2-1	many	CASIGYSGTGNEQFF	TGTGCCAGCATCGGATACAGCGGGACAGGGAATGAGCAGTTCTTC
TRBD2	TRBV11-2	TRBJ2-5	.	CASSLDPRGGQGTQYF	TGTGCCAGCAGCTTAGACCCCCGGGGGGGGCAAGGGACCCAGTACTTC
TRBD2	TRBV7-9	TRBJ2-7	few	CASSLALAGPSHEQYF	TGTGCCAGCAGCTTAGCGCTAGCGGGACCATCCCACGAGCAGTACTTC
.	TRBV5-4	TRBJ2-4	.	CASSSWTALAKNIQYF	TGTGCCAGCAGCTCTTGGACAGCCCTAGCCAAAAACATTCAGTACTTC
TRBD2	TRBV12-3/TRBV12-4	TRBJ2-7	.	CASSRVAGAYEQYF	TGTGCCAGCAGCCGGGTAGCGGGAGCCTACGAGCAGTACTTC
TRBD2	TRBV10-3	TRBJ2-5	few	CAISQGWSSGKETQYF	TGTGCCATCAGCCAGGGTTGGTCTAGCGGAAAAGAGACCCAGTACTTC
.	TRBV20-1	TRBJ2-3	many	CSARRGDTQYF	TGCAGTGCTCGCCGTGGGGATACGCAGTATTTT
.	TRBV25-1	TRBJ2-3	many	CASSGVAVSTDTQYF	TGTGCCAGCAGTGGAGTAGCGGTTAGCACAGATACGCAGTATTTT
.	TRBV7-3	TRBJ2-7	many	CASSPWPGVIYEQYF	TGTGCCAGCAGCCCCTGGCCAGGAGTTATCTACGAGCAGTACTTC
TRBD1	TRBV5-1	TRBJ1-4	few	CASSSQGAGNEKLFF	TGCGCCAGCAGCTCCCAGGGGGCTGGTAATGAAAAACTGTTTTTT
TRBD2	TRBV29-1	TRBJ2-1	.	CSVEGLADIYNEQFF	TGCAGCGTTGAGGGACTAGCGGATATATACAATGAGCAGTTCTTC